Below are 5 T cell receptor beta chains sequenced from a single sample in a study of T cells in Graves' hyperthyroidism and ophthalmopathy. RNA transcripts gave rise to amplified TCR beta CDR3 regions. TCR CDR3 regions were first amplified by RT-PCR with HTBI primers. TCRdb re-analysed the multiplex PCR reads in MiXCR, keeping a single row per CDR3 protein. The sample contains about 500,000 distinct CDR3 sequences, under 15% of which appear only once. Input material: blood. The receptors come from a woman between 18 and 29 years old with Graves' hyperthyroidism.

This clonotype was seen ten or more times. The chain couples TRBV20-1 to TRBJ2-2; TRBD2 matches at 12 bases. This CDR3 spans 15 amino acids. Germline values: CDR1 DFQATT, CDR2 SNEGSKA (reference sequence). The J segment lost 4 bases and the V segment lost 3 bases, leaving 3 bases of the junction unmatched. The CDR3 sequence: CSARTSGRSTGELFF. In nucleotides, the CDR3 is TGCAGTGCTAGGACTAGCGGGAGAAGCACCGGGGAGCTGTTTTTT.

This clonotype was counted a few times. The CDR3 loop reads CASRRQGTSGRIGTGELFF. For the CDR3, the DNA is TGTGCCAGTAGACGGCAGGGGACTAGCGGGAGGATAGGGACCGGGGAGCTGTTTTTT. This rearrangement joins TRBV19 to TRBJ2-2; 15 positions agree with TRBD2. Trimming took 6 bases from V and 5 from J; bases not matched to a gene: 13. Germline lookup yields CDR1 LNHDA and CDR2 SQIVND (reference sequence). This CDR3 has 19 residues. Based on the CDR3 plus reference TRBV19 and TRBJ2-2, the full variable domain is DGGITQSPKYLFRKEGQNVTLSCEQNLNHDAMYWYRQDPGQGLRLIYYSQIVNDFQKGDIAEGYSVSREKKESFPLTVTSAQKNPTAFYLCASRRQGTSGRIGTGELFFGEGSRLTVL.

Note on this clonotype: Given a much more abundant clone one base away, this may be a read error. The chain joins TRBV20-1 to TRBJ1-4; a possible D gene is TRBD1 (6 bases). Germline V lookup: CDR1 DFQATT, CDR2 SNEGSKA (reference sequence). This CDR3 is 14 amino acids long. The CDR3 DNA sequence: TGCAGTGCGCCAAGAGGGGGGCGCCGTGAAAAACTGTATTTT. This codes for CSAPRGGRREKLYF.

This clonotype appeared many times. This CDR3 is CASSLGSMNTEAFF. The CDR3 DNA sequence: TGTGCCAGCAGCTTAGGTAGCATGAACACTGAAGCTTTCTTT. The chain links TRBV13 to TRBJ1-1; D gene unclear. CDR1 and CDR2 from the germline V gene are PRHDT and FYEKMQ (reference sequence). V lost 0 bases, J lost 0 bases, and 5 bases lay in between. The CDR3 has 14 residues.

This clonotype was seen only a few times. The V call is TRBV6-1, the J call TRBJ2-1, with 10 bases that match TRBD1. V was clipped by 6 bases and J by 6 bases; unmatched bases: 8. In germline, CDR1 is MNHNS, CDR2 SASEGT. CDR3 length: 15 residues. This chain's CDR3 is CASSRTGQGSNEQFF. The CDR3 DNA reads TGTGCCAGCAGCAGAACGGGACAGGGGTCCAATGAGCAGTTCTTC.